The rows below give T cell receptor beta chains drawn from one sample of a study of identical twins. TCRdb independently ran MiXCR on the 5' RACE reads; one entry per CDR3 protein. The sample has over 250,000 distinct CDR3 sequences; roughly 10% are singletons. The sample was also linked to a second study, of yellow fever vaccine responses in identical twins.

The sequenced sample consisted of CD8+ T cells sorted from blood. These receptors were taken from a woman between 18 and 30 years old in good health. CDR3s include the opening cysteine and the closing phenylalanine or tryptophan. Each record gives: J gene, V gene, D gene, clone size, CDR3 protein, CDR3 DNA. The D gene is left open where the match is weak. Clone sizes are given selectively: once, few, many, or a class where the clone is expanded.

>TRBJ1-2|TRBV29-1|TRBD1|many
CSVPGQDFNYGYTF
TGCAGCGTACCTGGACAGGACTTTAACTATGGCTACACCTTC
>TRBJ1-5|TRBV28|.|many
CASSNTGLGQPQHF
TGTGCCAGCAGCAACACAGGGTTGGGTCAGCCCCAGCATTTT
>TRBJ2-7|TRBV20-1|.|many
CSATDGSYEQYF
TGCAGTGCCACGGACGGGTCCTACGAGCAGTACTTC
>TRBJ1-1|TRBV7-9|.|many
CASSFGPEAFF
TGTGCCAGCAGCTTCGGGCCTGAAGCTTTCTTT
>TRBJ2-7|TRBV7-6|.|.
CASSLGTSEGLYLTYEQYF
TGTGCCAGCAGCTTAGGGACCTCTGAGGGCCTCTATCTCACCTACGAGCAGTACTTC
>TRBJ2-1|TRBV6-2/TRBV6-3|.|.
CASRWTDIANEQFF
TGTGCCAGCAGGTGGACGGATATAGCTAATGAGCAGTTCTTC
>TRBJ1-3|TRBV12-5|TRBD1|.
CASGSWDRGRVAGNTIYF
TGTGCTAGTGGTTCCTGGGACAGGGGGCGCGTAGCAGGAAACACCATATATTTT
>TRBJ2-5|TRBV10-3|TRBD2|few
CAISESTSGGGETQYF
TGTGCCATCAGTGAGTCAACTAGCGGGGGTGGAGAGACCCAGTACTTC
>TRBJ2-7|TRBV7-9|TRBD1|few
CASSRPDRGERPHEQYF
TGTGCCAGCAGCAGACCCGACAGGGGAGAAAGGCCCCACGAGCAGTACTTC
>TRBJ2-1|TRBV3-1|.|.
CATSQTPPGARDNEQFF
TGTGCCACCAGCCAAACACCCCCTGGGGCGCGGGACAATGAGCAGTTCTTC
>TRBJ2-5|TRBV12-3/TRBV12-4|.|many
CASSFMRPGETQYF
TGTGCCAGCAGTTTTATGAGGCCTGGCGAAACCCAGTACTTC
>TRBJ2-1|TRBV29-1|.|few
CSVEVANNEQFF
TGCAGCGTTGAAGTGGCCAACAATGAGCAGTTCTTC
>TRBJ2-1|TRBV5-1|TRBD2|many
CASSLSSGGGEQFF
TGCGCCAGCAGCTTGAGTAGCGGGGGTGGTGAGCAGTTCTTC
>TRBJ1-2|TRBV6-1|.|.
CASSEFEGNYGYTF
TGTGCCAGCAGTGAATTCGAGGGCAACTATGGCTACACCTTC
>TRBJ2-3|TRBV7-2|.|few
CASSSFSGGGPDTQYF
TGTGCCAGCAGCTCCTTTAGTGGTGGGGGCCCAGATACGCAGTATTTT
>TRBJ2-7|TRBV19|.|.
CASKGPTDSYEQYF
TGTGCCAGTAAGGGTCCGACGGACTCCTACGAGCAGTACTTC
>TRBJ2-1|TRBV3-1|TRBD1|many
CASSEQGGDEQFF
TGTGCCAGCAGCGAACAGGGGGGTGATGAGCAGTTCTTC
>TRBJ1-5|TRBV29-1|TRBD1|many
CSVASGQGSQPQHF
TGCAGCGTTGCCTCTGGACAGGGATCACAGCCCCAGCATTTT
>TRBJ2-7|TRBV20-1|TRBD2|.
CSARGTSGRAISYEQYF
TGCAGTGCTAGAGGGACTAGCGGGAGGGCGATCTCCTACGAGCAGTACTTC
>TRBJ2-1|TRBV29-1|TRBD2|many
CSVLGGGAVDEQFF
TGCAGCGTTCTTGGCGGGGGGGCTGTCGATGAGCAGTTCTTC
>TRBJ2-7|TRBV29-1|.|.
CSVVFAGTPEQYF
TGCAGCGTTGTCTTCGCGGGCACTCCCGAGCAGTACTTC
>TRBJ2-4|TRBV25-1|.|.
CEGGNIQYF
TGTGAGGGTGGAAACATTCAGTACTTC
>TRBJ2-1|TRBV30|.|few
CAWSPPDYSSYNEQFF
TGTGCCTGGAGTCCCCCGGATTATAGCTCCTACAATGAGCAGTTCTTC
>TRBJ1-1|TRBV29-1|TRBD1|many
CSVGDRVNTEAFF
TGCAGCGTCGGAGACAGGGTGAACACTGAAGCTTTCTTT
>TRBJ1-4|TRBV6-5|.|few
CASSYRVASNEKLFF
TGTGCCAGCAGTTACCGAGTCGCCTCTAATGAAAAACTGTTTTTT
>TRBJ1-5|TRBV6-1|TRBD1|many
CASSAQGGQPQHF
TGTGCCAGCAGTGCTCAGGGGGGCCAGCCCCAGCATTTT
>TRBJ1-2|TRBV3-1|TRBD1|.
CASSQAGQGGTNYGYTF
TGTGCCAGCAGCCAAGCTGGACAGGGTGGAACTAACTATGGCTACACCTTC
>TRBJ2-3|TRBV20-1|TRBD2|few
CSAFETSGSGDTQYF
TGCAGTGCTTTCGAGACTAGCGGGAGTGGGGATACGCAGTATTTT
>TRBJ2-7|TRBV29-1|.|many
CSVAGASSEQYF
TGCAGCGTCGCCGGGGCCTCAAGCGAGCAGTACTTC
>TRBJ1-1|TRBV12-3/TRBV12-4|.|many
CASSLLGLNTEAFF
TGTGCCAGCAGTTTACTCGGGTTGAACACTGAAGCTTTCTTT
>TRBJ2-2|TRBV19|.|few
CASSGRQTNTGELFF
TGTGCCAGTAGTGGTAGACAGACGAACACCGGGGAGCTGTTTTTT
>TRBJ2-7|TRBV7-9|.|.
CASSPGESPYEQYF
TGTGCCAGCAGCCCGGGGGAATCACCCTACGAACAGTACTTC
>TRBJ2-2|TRBV27|.|few
CASSLVLARNTGELFF
TGTGCCAGCAGTTTGGTCCTTGCTAGGAACACCGGGGAGCTGTTTTTT
>TRBJ2-3|TRBV6-4|TRBD2|.
CASSDDPSGSLTDTQYF
TGTGCCAGCAGTGACGACCCTAGCGGGAGTCTCACAGATACGCAGTATTTT
>TRBJ2-1|TRBV6-2/TRBV6-3|.|few
CASSYETGLGDEQFF
TGTGCCAGCAGTTACGAGACAGGTTTGGGCGATGAGCAGTTCTTC
>TRBJ2-2|TRBV20-1|TRBD1|.
CTLQGENTGELFF
TGCACCTTACAGGGGGAGAACACCGGGGAGCTGTTTTTT
>TRBJ1-2|TRBV29-1|.|many
CSVEPVDVPSGYTF
TGCAGCGTTGAGCCTGTGGACGTGCCCTCGGGCTACACCTTC
>TRBJ1-1|TRBV5-1|.|many
CASSQEGTEAFF
TGCGCCAGCAGCCAAGAGGGCACTGAAGCTTTCTTT
>TRBJ2-7|TRBV4-2|.|many
CASSQQRGTYEQYF
TGTGCCAGCAGCCAGCAGAGGGGGACCTACGAGCAGTACTTC
>TRBJ2-5|TRBV28|.|many
CASSLDQETQYF
TGTGCCAGCAGTTTGGACCAAGAGACCCAGTACTTC
>TRBJ2-1|TRBV19|.|.
CASSTPHGQSEQFF
TGTGCCAGTAGTACCCCCCACGGACAGAGTGAGCAGTTCTTC
>TRBJ1-2|TRBV6-1|.|.
CASRDLRGASYGYTF
TGTGCCAGCAGGGACCTCCGGGGAGCTAGCTATGGCTACACCTTC
>TRBJ2-5|TRBV10-3|.|few
CAISESGGRVQETQYF
TGTGCCATCAGTGAGTCGGGGGGCCGGGTCCAAGAGACCCAGTACTTC
>TRBJ2-2|TRBV15|.|few
CATSRDNTHTGELFF
TGTGCCACCAGCAGAGATAACACGCACACCGGGGAGCTGTTTTTT
>TRBJ2-7|TRBV20-1|TRBD2|many
CSARDSAGTRYEQYF
TGCAGTGCTAGAGATTCAGCGGGGACTCGCTACGAGCAGTACTTC
>TRBJ2-7|TRBV18|TRBD2|.
CASSPAGVTYEQYF
TGTGCCAGCTCACCAGCGGGGGTCACCTACGAGCAGTACTTC
>TRBJ2-2|TRBV27|TRBD2|few
CASSLSGGGRFTGELFF
TGTGCCAGCAGTTTATCGGGCGGGGGGCGATTCACCGGGGAGCTGTTTTTT
>TRBJ2-1|TRBV7-8|TRBD2|.
CASSLRERLAGLNNEQFF
TGTGCCAGCAGCCTAAGAGAACGACTAGCGGGACTCAACAATGAGCAGTTCTTC
>TRBJ1-1|TRBV3-1|.|many
CASSRPFSTEAFF
TGTGCCAGCAGCCGCCCCTTCAGCACTGAAGCTTTCTTT
>TRBJ2-7|TRBV4-3|.|many
CASSQEGTSEQYF
TGCGCCAGCAGCCAAGAAGGTACGAGTGAGCAGTACTTC
>TRBJ2-5|TRBV5-1|TRBD1|many
CASSFGDRGIETQYF
TGCGCCAGCAGCTTTGGAGACAGGGGAATCGAGACCCAGTACTTC
>TRBJ2-2|TRBV7-3|.|.
CASSPRSGESPGELFF
TGTGCCAGCAGCCCCCGGTCGGGGGAATCCCCCGGGGAGCTGTTTTTT
>TRBJ2-1|TRBV28|.|few
CASRSSNEQFF
TGTGCCAGCAGGTCCTCTAATGAGCAGTTCTTC
>TRBJ2-5|TRBV13|.|.
CASSPPSRVGAETQYF
TGTGCCAGCAGCCCGCCCTCCCGAGTGGGGGCGGAGACCCAGTACTTC
>TRBJ1-1|TRBV28|TRBD1|few
CASSLIYRQGPTEAFF
TGTGCCAGCAGTTTAATCTATAGACAGGGGCCCACTGAAGCTTTCTTT